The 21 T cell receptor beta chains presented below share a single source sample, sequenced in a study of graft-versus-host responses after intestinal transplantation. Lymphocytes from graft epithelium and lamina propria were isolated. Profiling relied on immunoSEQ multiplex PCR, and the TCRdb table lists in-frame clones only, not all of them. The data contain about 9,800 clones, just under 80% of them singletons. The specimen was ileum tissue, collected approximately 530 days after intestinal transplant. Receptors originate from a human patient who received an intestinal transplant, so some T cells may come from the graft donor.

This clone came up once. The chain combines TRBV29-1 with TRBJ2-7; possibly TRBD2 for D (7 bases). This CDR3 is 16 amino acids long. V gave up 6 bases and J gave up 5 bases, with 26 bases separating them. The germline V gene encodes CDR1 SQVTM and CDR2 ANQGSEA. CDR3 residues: CSVQGWGGGSYDEQYF. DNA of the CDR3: TGCAGCGTCCAGGGCTGGGGAGGGGGGAGCTATGACGAGCAGTACTTC.

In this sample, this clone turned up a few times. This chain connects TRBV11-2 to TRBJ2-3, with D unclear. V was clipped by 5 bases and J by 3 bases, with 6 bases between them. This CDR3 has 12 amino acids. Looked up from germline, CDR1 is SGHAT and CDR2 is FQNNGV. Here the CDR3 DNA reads TGTGCCAGCAGCCCCCAAACAGATACGCAGTATTTT. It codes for CASSPQTDTQYF.

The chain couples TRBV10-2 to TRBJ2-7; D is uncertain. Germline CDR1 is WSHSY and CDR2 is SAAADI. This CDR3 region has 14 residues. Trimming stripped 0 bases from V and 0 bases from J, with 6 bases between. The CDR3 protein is CASSESRSSYEQYF. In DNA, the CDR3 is TGCGCCAGCAGTGAGTCGAGAAGCTCCTACGAGCAGTACTTC.

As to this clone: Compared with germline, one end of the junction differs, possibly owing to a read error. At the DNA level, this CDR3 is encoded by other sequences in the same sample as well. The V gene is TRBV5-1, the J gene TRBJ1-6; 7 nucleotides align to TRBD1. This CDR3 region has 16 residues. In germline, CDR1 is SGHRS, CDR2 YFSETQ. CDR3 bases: TGCGCCAGCAGCGTTCGGGACAGCTCCTATAATTCGCCCCTCCACTTT. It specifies CASSVRDSSYNSPLHF.

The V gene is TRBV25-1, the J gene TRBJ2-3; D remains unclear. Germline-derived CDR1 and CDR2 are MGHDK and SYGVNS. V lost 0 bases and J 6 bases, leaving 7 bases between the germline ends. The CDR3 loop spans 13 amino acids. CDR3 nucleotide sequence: TGTGCCAGCAGTGAATATGGCCGGGATACGCAGTATTTT. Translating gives CASSEYGRDTQYF.

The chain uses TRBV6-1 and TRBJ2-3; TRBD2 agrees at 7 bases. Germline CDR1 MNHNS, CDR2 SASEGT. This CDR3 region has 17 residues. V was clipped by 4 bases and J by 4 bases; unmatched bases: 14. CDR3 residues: CASSVMVSGGRADTQYF. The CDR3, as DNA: TGTGCCAGCAGTGTAATGGTGTCGGGGGGAAGGGCAGATACGCAGTATTTT.

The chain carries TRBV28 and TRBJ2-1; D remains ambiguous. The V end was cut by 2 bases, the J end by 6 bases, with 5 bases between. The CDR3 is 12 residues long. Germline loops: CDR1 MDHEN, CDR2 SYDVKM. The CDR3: CASSLGVNEQFF. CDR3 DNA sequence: TGTGCCAGCAGTTTAGGGGTCAATGAGCAGTTCTTC.

This chain's CDR3 is CASSRSATSSYEQYF. CDR3 DNA sequence: TGTGCCAGCAGCCGTAGCGCCACGAGCTCCTACGAGCAGTACTTC. The genes are TRBV7-9 and TRBJ2-7; possible D gene TRBD2, 5 bases. CDR1 is SEHNR and CDR2 is FQNEAQ in the germline V gene (reference sequence). The germline V and J ends were trimmed by 5 bases and 0 bases, with 14 bases remaining between them. The CDR3 is made up of 15 amino acids.

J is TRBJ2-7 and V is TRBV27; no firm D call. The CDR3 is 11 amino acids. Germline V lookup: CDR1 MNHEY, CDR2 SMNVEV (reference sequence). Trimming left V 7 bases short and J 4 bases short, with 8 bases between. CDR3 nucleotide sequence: TGTGCCAGCATGGACCTATACGAGCAGTACTTC. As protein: CASMDLYEQYF.

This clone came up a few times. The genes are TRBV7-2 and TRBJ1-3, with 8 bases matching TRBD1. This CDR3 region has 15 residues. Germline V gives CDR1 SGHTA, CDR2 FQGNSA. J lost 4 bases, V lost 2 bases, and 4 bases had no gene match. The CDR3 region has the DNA TGTGCCAGCAGCTTAAGCAGGGGGCGAGGAAACACCATATATTTT. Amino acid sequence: CASSLSRGRGNTIYF. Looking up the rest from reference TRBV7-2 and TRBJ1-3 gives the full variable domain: GAGVSQSPSNKVTEKGKDVELRCDPISGHTALYWYRQSLGQGLEFLIYFQGNSAPDKSGLPSDRFSAERTGGSVSTLTIQRTQQEDSAVYLCASSLSRGRGNTIYFGEGSWLTVV.

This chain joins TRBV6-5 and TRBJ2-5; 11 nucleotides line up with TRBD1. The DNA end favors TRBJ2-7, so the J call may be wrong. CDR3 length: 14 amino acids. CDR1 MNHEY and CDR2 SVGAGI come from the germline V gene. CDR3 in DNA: TGTGCCAGCAGTTGGGGACAGGGGGGCTACGAGCAGTACTTC. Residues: CASSWGQGGYEQYF.

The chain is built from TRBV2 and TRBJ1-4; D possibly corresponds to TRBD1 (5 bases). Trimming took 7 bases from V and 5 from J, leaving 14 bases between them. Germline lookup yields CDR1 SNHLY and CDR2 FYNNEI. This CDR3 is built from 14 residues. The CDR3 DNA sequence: TGTGCCAGCATCGAACGCAGGGTCAATGAAAAACTGTTTTTT. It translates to CASIERRVNEKLFF.

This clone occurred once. CDR3 in DNA: TGTGCCAGCAGCACACTATTCGGGGAGCTGTTTTTT. It translates to CASSTLFGELFF. The chain recombines TRBV11-2 with TRBJ2-2; no definite D call. Looked up from germline, CDR1 is SGHAT and CDR2 is FQNNGV. Trimming stripped 5 bases from V and 7 bases from J, with 8 bases between. This CDR3 region has 12 residues.

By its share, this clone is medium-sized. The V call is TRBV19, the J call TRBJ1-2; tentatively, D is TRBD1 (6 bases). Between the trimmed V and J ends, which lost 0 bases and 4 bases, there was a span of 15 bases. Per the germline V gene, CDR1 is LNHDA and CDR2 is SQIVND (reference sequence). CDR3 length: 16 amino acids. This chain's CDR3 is CASSIDPRGRGYGYTF. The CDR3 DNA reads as TGTGCCAGTAGTATAGATCCGCGGGGGCGAGGCTATGGCTACACCTTC. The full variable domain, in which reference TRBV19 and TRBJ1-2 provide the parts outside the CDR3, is DGGITQSPKYLFRKEGQNVTLSCEQNLNHDAMYWYRQDPGQGLRLIYYSQIVNDFQKGDIAEGYSVSREKKESFPLTVTSAQKNPTAFYLCASSIDPRGRGYGYTFGSGTRLTVV.

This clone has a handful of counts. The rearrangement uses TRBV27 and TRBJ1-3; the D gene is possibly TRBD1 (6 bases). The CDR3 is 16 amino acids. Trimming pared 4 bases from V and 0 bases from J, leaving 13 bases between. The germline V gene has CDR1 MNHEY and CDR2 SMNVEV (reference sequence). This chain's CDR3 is CASSSRQVVSGNTIYF. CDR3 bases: TGTGCCAGCAGTTCAAGACAGGTCGTCTCTGGAAACACCATATATTTT.

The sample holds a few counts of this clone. CDR3: CASSQGAASGSFWYEQYF. For the CDR3, the DNA is TGTGCCAGCAGCCAAGGTGCGGCTAGCGGGAGTTTCTGGTACGAGCAGTACTTC. This rearrangement joins TRBV4-2 to TRBJ2-7; 10 bases line up with TRBD2. Germline loops: CDR1 LGHNA, CDR2 YNFKEQ. V dropped 1 base and J dropped 4; count of bases not matched to a gene: 13. This CDR3 is 18 amino acids long.

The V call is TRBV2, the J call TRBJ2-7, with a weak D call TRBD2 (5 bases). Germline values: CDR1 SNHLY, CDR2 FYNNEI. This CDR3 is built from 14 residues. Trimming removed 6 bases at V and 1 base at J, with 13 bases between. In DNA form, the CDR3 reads TGTGCCAGCAGCCAGCGGTTGGTTTCCTACGAGCAGTACTTC. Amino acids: CASSQRLVSYEQYF. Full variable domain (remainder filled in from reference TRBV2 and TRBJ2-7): EPEVTQTPSHQVTQMGQEVILRCVPISNHLYFYWYRQILGQKVEFLVSFYNNEISEKSEIFDDQFSVERPDGSNFTLKIRSTKLEDSAMYFCASSQRLVSYEQYFGPGTRLTVT.

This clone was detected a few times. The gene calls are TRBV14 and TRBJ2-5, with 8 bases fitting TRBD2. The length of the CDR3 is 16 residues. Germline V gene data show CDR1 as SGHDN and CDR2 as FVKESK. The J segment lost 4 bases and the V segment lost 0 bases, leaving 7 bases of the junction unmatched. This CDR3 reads CASSQERGLVAETQYF. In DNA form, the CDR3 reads TGTGCCAGCAGCCAAGAGCGGGGACTAGTGGCAGAGACCCAGTACTTC.

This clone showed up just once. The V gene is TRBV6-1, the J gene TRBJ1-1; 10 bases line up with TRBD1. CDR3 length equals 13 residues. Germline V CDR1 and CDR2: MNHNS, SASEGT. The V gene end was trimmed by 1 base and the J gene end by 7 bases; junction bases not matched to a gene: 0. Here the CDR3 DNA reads TGTGCCAGCAGTGAAGGGGACAGGGGTGAAGCTTTCTTT. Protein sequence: CASSEGDRGEAFF.

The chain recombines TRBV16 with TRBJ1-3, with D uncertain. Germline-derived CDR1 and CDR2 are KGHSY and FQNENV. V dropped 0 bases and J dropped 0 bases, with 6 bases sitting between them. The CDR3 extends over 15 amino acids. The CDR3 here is CASSQSSLSGNTIYF. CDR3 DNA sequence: TGTGCCAGCAGCCAATCTTCCCTCTCTGGAAACACCATATATTTT.

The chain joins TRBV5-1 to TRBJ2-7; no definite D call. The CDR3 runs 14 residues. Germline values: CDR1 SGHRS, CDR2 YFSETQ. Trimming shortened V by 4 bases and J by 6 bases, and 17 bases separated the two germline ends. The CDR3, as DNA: TGCGCCAGCAGCCTCCTAGACCCCCTTAGCGAGCAGTACTTC. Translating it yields CASSLLDPLSEQYF.